The rows below give T cell receptor beta chains drawn from one sample of a study of T-cell memory formation after mild COVID-19. Each CDR3 protein is one row after TCRdb ran MiXCR on the 5' RACE reads. The sample lists approximately 570,000 distinct CDR3 sequences, roughly 17% occurring once. The sequencing input was PBMCs or a T cell subset sorted from them (not recorded which). The receptors shown here come from an adult woman who had mild COVID-19 (a few samples of this study predate the infection). Cell type and time point are not known. The CDR3 runs from the conserved cysteine through the conserved F or W. The D gene is left open where the match is weak. Rows give clone size only sometimes, using once, few, many, or a class for an expanded clone.

CDR3 protein,CDR3 DNA,J gene,clone size,D gene,V gene
CASSPGTGGGGNEKLFF,TGTGCCAGCAGTCCCGGGACAGGGGGCGGGGGGAATGAAAAACTGTTTTTT,TRBJ1-4,NA,TRBD1,TRBV12-3/TRBV12-4
CASSYSASNRGPYEQYF,TGTGCCAGCAGTTACTCCGCAAGCAACAGGGGCCCCTACGAGCAGTACTTC,TRBJ2-7,NA,TRBD1,TRBV6-5
CASSFRAQYDQPQHF,TGTGCCAGCAGTTTTAGGGCACAATACGATCAGCCCCAGCATTTT,TRBJ1-5,many,NA,TRBV12-3/TRBV12-4
CASTTGGDIQYF,TGTGCCAGCACCACCGGGGGGGACATTCAGTACTTC,TRBJ2-4,many,TRBD2,TRBV6-2/TRBV6-3
CASSLGTAQPQHF,TGTGCCAGCAGTTTGGGGACAGCTCAGCCCCAGCATTTT,TRBJ1-5,NA,TRBD1,TRBV27
CSVESWSLAHTDTQYF,TGCAGCGTTGAATCATGGTCACTAGCGCATACAGATACGCAGTATTTT,TRBJ2-3,many,TRBD2,TRBV29-1
CASSILGDPLNEQFF,TGTGCCAGTAGCATTCTCGGGGACCCTCTAAATGAGCAGTTCTTC,TRBJ2-1,NA,NA,TRBV19
CASSSPTFPAGADTQYF,TGTGCCAGCAGCTCCCCCACCTTTCCAGCGGGCGCAGATACGCAGTATTTT,TRBJ2-3,many,NA,TRBV5-4
CASSQPGLSYEQYF,TGCGCCAGCAGTCAACCGGGCCTATCCTACGAGCAGTACTTC,TRBJ2-7,many,NA,TRBV5-1
CASSFGVGVEVEKLFF,TGTGCCAGCAGTTTCGGTGTGGGGGTTGAGGTTGAAAAACTGTTTTTT,TRBJ1-4,few,NA,TRBV12-3/TRBV12-4
CATRGTGPTGELFF,TGTGCCACCAGGGGGACAGGGCCCACCGGGGAGCTGTTTTTT,TRBJ2-2,few,TRBD1,TRBV24-1
CASSLLAAVEETQYF,TGTGCCAGCAGCTTATTGGCAGCTGTGGAAGAGACCCAGTACTTC,TRBJ2-5,few,NA,TRBV7-9
CATHNEQFF,TGTGCCACCCACAATGAGCAGTTCTTC,TRBJ2-1,NA,NA,TRBV7-9
CASSLEHQETQYF,TGTGCCAGCAGCTTAGAACACCAAGAGACCCAGTACTTC,TRBJ2-5,NA,NA,TRBV7-9
CASSPWVFRVGNEQYF,TGTGCCAGCAGCCCCTGGGTTTTTAGGGTAGGAAACGAGCAGTACTTC,TRBJ2-7,NA,NA,TRBV12-3/TRBV12-4
CASRVGPNNEQFF,TGCGCCAGCAGAGTGGGACCCAACAATGAGCAGTTCTTC,TRBJ2-1,few,NA,TRBV5-1
CASSQSLVQSGEQFF,TGTGCCAGCAGCCAAAGTCTAGTTCAATCCGGTGAGCAGTTCTTC,TRBJ2-1,few,NA,TRBV3-1
CASSGDSRYEQYF,TGTGCCAGTAGCGGCGACAGCAGATACGAGCAGTACTTC,TRBJ2-7,few,NA,TRBV19
CASSLSRETQYF,TGTGCCAGCAGCCTCTCGCGAGAGACCCAGTACTTC,TRBJ2-5,many,NA,TRBV12-3/TRBV12-4
CASFSRSGEQYF,TGCGCCAGCTTCTCACGATCGGGGGAGCAGTACTTC,TRBJ2-7,NA,NA,TRBV5-1
CATSGGTSPYNEQFF,TGTGCCACCAGCGGCGGGACTAGCCCCTACAATGAGCAGTTCTTC,TRBJ2-1,NA,TRBD2,TRBV15